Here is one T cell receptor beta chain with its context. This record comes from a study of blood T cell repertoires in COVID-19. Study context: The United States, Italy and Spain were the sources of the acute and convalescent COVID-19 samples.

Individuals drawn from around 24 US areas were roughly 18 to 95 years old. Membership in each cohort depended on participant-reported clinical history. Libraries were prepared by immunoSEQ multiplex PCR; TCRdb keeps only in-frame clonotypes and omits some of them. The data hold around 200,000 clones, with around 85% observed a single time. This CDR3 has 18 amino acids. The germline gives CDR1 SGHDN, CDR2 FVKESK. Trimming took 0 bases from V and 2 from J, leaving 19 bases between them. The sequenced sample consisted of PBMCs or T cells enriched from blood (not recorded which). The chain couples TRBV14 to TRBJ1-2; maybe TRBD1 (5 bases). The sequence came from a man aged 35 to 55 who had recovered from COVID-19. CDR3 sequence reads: CASSQDWFGGVENYGYTF. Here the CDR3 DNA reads TGTGCCAGCAGCCAAGATTGGTTCGGGGGAGTAGAAAACTATGGCTACACCTTC.